This paragraph reports one T cell receptor (beta chain). The data derive from a study of blood T cell repertoires in COVID-19. Study-wide background: In each case, the material was cDNA or gDNA derived from T cells, B-cell-depleted T cells, or PBMCs.

Method: immunoSEQ multiplex PCR; TCRdb's copy keeps in-frame clones and lacks some. The data contain 150,000 to 250,000 clones, roughly four fifths of them singletons. Sequencing input: PBMCs or T cells enriched from blood (not recorded which). This TCR came from a man aged 35 to 55 who had recovered from COVID-19.

The CDR3 here is CASSPRLAPSYNEQFF. CDR3 sequence (DNA): TGTGCCAGCAGTCCCCGACTAGCCCCCTCCTACAATGAGCAGTTCTTC. The V and J genes are TRBV7-2 and TRBJ2-1, with 7 bases that match TRBD2. Trimming removed 6 bases from V and 0 bases from J; junction bases left unmatched: 8. The CDR3 contains 16 residues. Germline lookup yields CDR1 SGHTA and CDR2 FQGNSA.